The 23 T cell receptor beta chains given below trace back to one sample, sequenced in a study of early T cells in non-severe SARS-CoV-2 infection. TCRdb redid the calling of the 5' RACE reads with MiXCR, one entry per CDR3 protein. Altogether roughly 58,000 distinct CDR3 sequences are present, 6% to 7% being singletons, with the ten largest covering over 3.5%. The sequencing input was whole blood. The origin of the receptors is an adult who was a healthcare worker with PCR-confirmed SARS-CoV-2 infection or an uninfected control (not recorded which).

The J gene is TRBJ1-1, the V gene TRBV4-3; 7 nucleotides align to TRBD1. This CDR3 has 14 amino acids. The germline CDR1 and CDR2 sequences are LGHNA and YSLEER. The J segment lost 3 bases and the V segment lost 3 bases, leaving 4 bases of the junction unmatched. Here the CDR3 reads CASSQTGRDTEAFF. The CDR3 DNA sequence: TGCGCCAGCAGCCAGACAGGGAGAGACACTGAAGCTTTCTTT.

This clonotype was seen at least ten times. V and J are TRBV6-1 and TRBJ2-3; 7 bases map to TRBD2. This CDR3 comprises 15 residues. J lost 2 bases, V lost 7 bases, and 9 bases had no gene match. Per germline, CDR1 MNHNS and CDR2 SASEGT. CDR3 bases: TGTGCCAGCATTCTCGAGCGGGGACTCACAGATACGCAGTATTTT. Amino acids: CASILERGLTDTQYF.

This clonotype was seen more than once but under ten times. The rearrangement links TRBV6-2 or TRBV6-3 to TRBJ2-7; weak D call: TRBD2 (5 bases). Between the trimmed V and J ends, which lost 3 bases and 5 bases, there was a span of 14 bases. From germline, CDR1 is MNHEY and CDR2 SVGEGT. CDR3 size: 14 residues. CDR3 residues: CASSYWSGINEQYF. In nucleotides, the CDR3 is TGTGCCAGCAGTTATTGGTCGGGAATCAACGAGCAGTACTTC.

This clonotype showed up just a few times. CDR3 DNA: TGTGCCAGCAGCCGGGACAGTCGCAATCAGCCCCAGCATTTT. This gives the protein CASSRDSRNQPQHF. The gene calls are TRBV3-1 and TRBJ1-5; the match to TRBD1 covers 7 bases. CDR3 length: 14 residues. Germline V gene sequence: CDR1 LGHDT, CDR2 YNNKEL (reference sequence). V dropped 4 bases and J dropped 2; count of bases not matched to a gene: 2. The variable domain in full, with the rest retrieved from reference TRBV3-1 and TRBJ1-5, is DTAVSQTPKYLVTQMGNDKSIKCEQNLGHDTMYWYKQDSKKFLKIMFSYNNKELIINETVPNRFSPKSPDKAHLNLHINSLELGDSAVYFCASSRDSRNQPQHFGDGTRLSIL.

This clonotype was seen more than once but under ten times. CDR3 amino acids: CASSYEGTQYF. The DNA for the CDR3 is TGTGCCAGCAGTTACGAGGGGACCCAGTACTTC. The gene calls are TRBV6-2 or TRBV6-3 and TRBJ2-5; D perhaps matches TRBD2 (5 bases). Germline assignment: CDR1 MNHEY and CDR2 SVGEGT. This CDR3 has 11 amino acids. The V gene lost 2 bases and the J gene lost 7 bases, with 5 bases spanning the gap.

This clonotype was detected only a few times. CDR3 nucleotides: TGCGCCAGCAGCTTGGAGGGGATTGAAGCTTTCTTT. Its protein product is CASSLEGIEAFF. The chain carries TRBV5-1 and TRBJ1-1, with D perhaps TRBD1 (5 bases). The CDR3 is 12 residues long. Trimming took 0 bases from V and 7 from J, leaving 7 bases between them. Per germline, CDR1 SGHRS and CDR2 YFSETQ.

In this sample, this clonotype is medium-sized (0.01 to 0.1%). This chain links TRBV20-1 with TRBJ1-1; D uncertain. Germline V gives CDR1 DFQATT, CDR2 SNEGSKA (reference sequence). This CDR3 is 11 amino acids long. Trimming stripped 6 bases from V and 3 bases from J, with 8 bases between. DNA for the CDR3: TGCAGTGCACCTACCCACACTGAAGCTTTCTTT. Translation gives CSAPTHTEAFF.

This clonotype has at least ten counts. The chain employs TRBV20-1 and TRBJ2-1; 8 nucleotides agree with TRBD2. Germline lookup yields CDR1 DFQATT and CDR2 SNEGSKA (reference sequence). This CDR3 is 14 amino acids long. The J segment lost 10 bases and the V segment lost 3 bases, leaving 11 bases of the junction unmatched. Written as DNA, the CDR3 is TGCAGTGCTAGGCTCGGGGGGGGCCGAGAGGAGCAGTTCTTC. Protein: CSARLGGGREEQFF.

This clonotype was observed many times. The rearrangement joins TRBV27 to TRBJ2-1, with 8 bases identical to TRBD2. The CDR3 totals 16 residues. After removal of 5 bases from V and 7 bases from J, the junction contained 13 bases not matched to a gene. Per germline, CDR1 MNHEY and CDR2 SMNVEV (reference sequence). The CDR3 sequence: CASSILGGGPGNEQFF. The DNA for the CDR3 is TGTGCCAGCAGTATCCTCGGCGGGGGGCCGGGGAATGAGCAGTTCTTC.

This clonotype showed up just a few times. The V and J genes are TRBV3-1 and TRBJ1-3; D ambiguous. Trimming removed 2 bases at V and 4 bases at J, with 3 bases between. This CDR3 is built from 12 residues. CDR1 is LGHDT and CDR2 is YNNKEL in the germline V gene (reference sequence). Written as DNA, the CDR3 is TGTGCCAGCAGCCAACTCGGAAACACCATATATTTT. Translated: CASSQLGNTIYF.

This clonotype was detected many times. V gene TRBV20-1 combines with J gene TRBJ1-5, with a possible D match to TRBD1 (5 bases). Per the germline V gene, CDR1 is DFQATT and CDR2 is SNEGSKA (reference sequence). The CDR3 contains 13 residues. Trimming cost V 4 bases and J 2 bases, with 9 bases left between them. Here the CDR3 reads CSATQGGNQPQHF. DNA of the CDR3: TGCAGTGCTACCCAGGGAGGCAATCAGCCCCAGCATTTT.

This clonotype was seen a handful of times. This chain links TRBV20-1 with TRBJ2-3, with TRBD2 matching 9 bases. V shed 0 bases, J shed 5 bases, and the junction held 6 bases outside the gene matches. The germline V gene encodes CDR1 DFQATT and CDR2 SNEGSKA (reference sequence). The CDR3 runs 15 residues. This chain's CDR3 is CSARDISGGIDTQYF. For the CDR3, the DNA is TGCAGTGCTAGAGATATCAGCGGGGGGATAGATACGCAGTATTTT.

This clonotype was found many times. The V gene is TRBV28, the J gene TRBJ1-1, with D uncertain. Trimming took 6 bases from V and 1 from J, leaving 3 bases between them. The germline gives CDR1 MDHEN, CDR2 SYDVKM. The CDR3 totals 11 residues. As DNA, the CDR3 is TGTGCCAGCAGCACGAACACTGAAGCTTTCTTT. It specifies CASSTNTEAFF.

This clonotype was seen at least ten times. The chain has TRBV5-1 and TRBJ2-2, with TRBD1 matching over 10 bases. Germline assignment: CDR1 SGHRS and CDR2 YFSETQ. Trimming cost V 3 bases and J 4 bases; bases outside gene matches: 3. CDR3 size: 15 residues. As DNA, the CDR3 is TGCGCCAGCAGCTCAGGGACAGGGGCCACCGGGGAGCTGTTTTTT. Encoded protein: CASSSGTGATGELFF.

In this sample, this clonotype turned up many times. CDR3: CSAPTSYGYTF. As DNA, the CDR3 is TGCAGTGCCCCTACCTCCTATGGCTACACCTTC. V is TRBV20-1 and J is TRBJ1-2; D ambiguous. The germline gives CDR1 DFQATT, CDR2 SNEGSKA (reference sequence). This CDR3 region has 11 residues. Between the trimmed V and J ends, which lost 6 bases and 4 bases, there was a span of 9 bases.

This clonotype was picked up many times. The chain has TRBV4-3 and TRBJ2-3; D is uncertain. Germline lookup yields CDR1 LGHNA and CDR2 YSLEER. V was cut by 1 base and J by 2 bases, with 7 bases left in between. The CDR3 runs 14 residues. The CDR3: CASSQGRNTDTQYF. For the CDR3, the DNA is TGCGCCAGCAGCCAAGGCCGTAACACAGATACGCAGTATTTT.

In this sample, this clonotype turned up many times. J is TRBJ1-4 and V is TRBV12-3 or TRBV12-4, with a possible D match to TRBD1 (5 bases). This CDR3 has 13 amino acids. The V gene lost 8 bases and the J gene lost 3 bases, with 10 bases spanning the gap. The CDR3 coding sequence is TGTGCCAGCGGACACACGGCTAATGAAAAACTGTTTTTT. Translating gives CASGHTANEKLFF.

This clonotype has only a few counts. The rearrangement uses TRBV19 and TRBJ1-1; D is unresolved. The germline V gene has CDR1 LNHDA and CDR2 SQIVND (reference sequence). V lost 2 bases, J lost 1 base, and 5 bases lay in between. The CDR3 loop spans 13 amino acids. CDR3 amino acids: CASSIRENTEAFF. CDR3 bases: TGTGCCAGTAGTATACGGGAGAACACTGAAGCTTTCTTT. Together with reference TRBV19 and TRBJ1-1, the CDR3 gives the full variable domain: DGGITQSPKYLFRKEGQNVTLSCEQNLNHDAMYWYRQDPGQGLRLIYYSQIVNDFQKGDIAEGYSVSREKKESFPLTVTSAQKNPTAFYLCASSIRENTEAFFGQGTRLTVV.

This clonotype was seen at least ten times. The genes are TRBV11-2 and TRBJ2-7; D is ambiguous. The V end lost 1 base, the J end lost 2 bases, and 6 bases lay between the germline ends. There are 13 residues in the CDR3. Germline values: CDR1 SGHAT, CDR2 FQNNGV. CDR3 residues: CASSLGYTYEQYF. CDR3 nucleotide sequence: TGTGCCAGCAGCTTAGGATATACCTACGAGCAGTACTTC. The entire variable domain, with the rest obtained from reference TRBV11-2 and TRBJ2-7, is as follows: EAGVAQSPRYKIIEKRQSVAFWCNPISGHATLYWYQQILGQGPKLLIQFQNNGVVDDSQLPKDRFSAERLKGVDSTLKIQPAKLEDSAVYLCASSLGYTYEQYFGPGTRLTVT.

This clonotype was recorded at least ten times. The chain employs TRBV12-3 or TRBV12-4 and TRBJ2-2; D might be TRBD1 (5 bases). The CDR3 is 12 residues long. V dropped 5 bases and J dropped 9 bases, with 10 bases sitting between them. The CDR3 DNA sequence: TGTGCCAGCAGTACCCAGGGATGGGAGCTGTTTTTT. Protein sequence: CASSTQGWELFF.

The table lists this clonotype with many counts. The rearrangement uses TRBV29-1 and TRBJ2-4; 8 bases are a match to TRBD1. In germline, CDR1 is SQVTM, CDR2 ANQGSEA. The CDR3 consists of 16 residues. With V trimmed by 7 bases and J by 1 base, 12 bases remained unmatched. The CDR3 DNA reads as TGCAGCGCCTCAGGGGGCGCCGGGAAGGCCAAAAACATTCAGTACTTC. Translated: CSASGGAGKAKNIQYF.

This clonotype came up many times. The V and J genes are TRBV15 and TRBJ1-6; D unresolved. V was trimmed by 0 bases and J by 7 bases, leaving 10 bases between them. Germline lookup yields CDR1 LNHNV and CDR2 YYDKDF (reference sequence). This CDR3 spans 15 amino acids. The CDR3: CATSRDTAQNSPLHF. For the CDR3, the DNA is TGTGCCACCAGCAGAGATACAGCTCAAAATTCACCCCTCCACTTT.

This clonotype was detected ten times or more. This chain joins TRBV18 and TRBJ1-1; 10 bases map to TRBD1. Germline CDR1 reads KGHSH; CDR2 reads LQKENI. The length of the CDR3 is 16 residues. After removal of 4 bases from V and 6 bases from J, the junction contained 11 bases not matched to a gene. CDR3 coding DNA: TGTGCCAGCTCACGACAAGGGACAGGGGCAACCGCTGAAGCTTTCTTT. Amino acid sequence: CASSRQGTGATAEAFF.